A single sample gave rise to the 14 T cell receptor beta chains below, sequenced in a study of OX40 agonist ivuxolimab in advanced cancers. Clones were read by immunoSEQ multiplex PCR, and TCRdb kept only the in-frame ones, dropping some. The sample records about 58,000 clones, roughly four fifths being singletons. The sample was CD4+ or CD8+ T cells sorted from blood, taken in a trial of the OX40 agonist ivuxolimab. The receptors were sampled from an adult with an advanced solid tumor such as melanoma, head and neck, liver or kidney cancer.

The chain uses TRBV10-1 and TRBJ2-4; 7 bases are shared with TRBD1. V gave up 4 bases and J gave up 2 bases; unmatched junction bases: 11. The germline V gene encodes CDR1 WNHNN and CDR2 SYGVQD (reference sequence). The CDR3 has 17 amino acids. The DNA of the CDR3 is TGCGCCAGCAGTGGGGGACCGACAGGGTGGACCAAAAACATTCAGTACTTC. Protein: CASSGGPTGWTKNIQYF.

This clone was picked up a small number of times. The chain carries TRBV4-1 and TRBJ1-1; 7 bases are shared with TRBD1. V shed 1 base, J shed 5 bases, and the junction held 10 bases outside the gene matches. The CDR3 length is 16 residues. The germline V gene has CDR1 MGHRA and CDR2 YSYEKL. CDR3 nucleotides: TGCGCCAGCAGCCAAGTAGTCGCCAGGGGGACGACTGAAGCTTTCTTT. This codes for CASSQVVARGTTEAFF.

The chain employs TRBV15 and TRBJ1-5; the D gene is possibly TRBD1 (5 bases). This CDR3 is built from 16 residues. Germline lookup yields CDR1 LNHNV and CDR2 YYDKDF (reference sequence). V was shortened by 2 bases and J by 2 bases, with 13 bases between the two germline ends. The CDR3 nucleotides read TGTGCCACCAGCAGATCCCAGGGATGGGGCAATCAGCCCCAGCATTTT. Amino acids: CATSRSQGWGNQPQHF.

This chain connects TRBV19 to TRBJ1-4; 8 bases are shared with TRBD1. Germline loops: CDR1 LNHDA, CDR2 SQIVND (reference sequence). Trimming took 4 bases from V and 8 from J; bases not matched to a gene: 6. The CDR3 is 14 amino acids. CDR3 sequence reads: CASSRTGPEEKLFF. For the CDR3, the DNA is TGTGCCAGTAGTAGGACAGGGCCGGAGGAAAAACTGTTTTTT.

The CDR3 loop reads CASSEGGVRNEQFF. The CDR3 nucleotides are TGTGCCAGCAGTGAAGGAGGGGTTAGGAATGAGCAGTTCTTC. This rearrangement joins TRBV2 to TRBJ2-1, with D perhaps matching TRBD1 or TRBD2 (5 bases each). The CDR3 is 14 amino acids. From germline, CDR1 is SNHLY and CDR2 FYNNEI. The V end was cut by 1 base, the J end by 7 bases, with 11 bases between.

The V call is TRBV11-2, the J call TRBJ2-7; 8 bases align to TRBD1. Germline V lookup: CDR1 SGHAT, CDR2 FQNNGV. CDR3 length equals 16 residues. The trim removed 1 base at V and 3 bases at J, leaving 8 bases unmatched. The CDR3 DNA sequence: TGTGCCAGCAGCTTAGGCCGGGACAGGCTGGGCTACGAGCAGTACTTC. Translated, it gives CASSLGRDRLGYEQYF.

This CDR3 reads CASSEALRGGADTQYF. CDR3 coding DNA: TGTGCCAGCAGTGAAGCGCTTCGAGGAGGGGCAGATACGCAGTATTTT. The chain employs TRBV6-1 and TRBJ2-3; tentative D call: TRBD2 (6 bases). V was clipped by 0 bases and J by 4 bases, with 14 bases between them. This CDR3 has 16 residues. The germline CDR1 and CDR2 sequences are MNHNS and SASEGT.

The CDR3 coding sequence is TGTGCCAGCGCCCGGGTACGAAGGGACACTGAAGCTTTCTTT. Its protein is CASARVRRDTEAFF. The genes are TRBV28 and TRBJ1-1; D call uncertain. The CDR3 sequence is 14 residues long. V dropped 8 bases and J dropped 3 bases, with 16 bases sitting between them. The germline gives CDR1 MDHEN, CDR2 SYDVKM.

The chain joins TRBV5-1 to TRBJ2-1; 7 bases line up with TRBD1. CDR3 length: 16 residues. Losses at the gene ends were 0 bases for V and 0 bases for J; bases not matched to a gene: 3. Germline loops: CDR1 SGHRS, CDR2 YFSETQ. The CDR3 DNA reads TGCGCCAGCAGCTTGGTGGGACAGAGCTCCTACAATGAGCAGTTCTTC. Translation: CASSLVGQSSYNEQFF.

The chain carries TRBV2 and TRBJ2-3; 8 bases are shared with TRBD2. J gave up 4 bases and V 7 bases, and 16 bases lay outside the gene matches. From germline, CDR1 is SNHLY and CDR2 FYNNEI. This CDR3 spans 17 amino acids. CDR3 sequence reads: CASTLYRRGASADTQYF. Written as DNA, the CDR3 is TGTGCCAGCACCCTTTACCGGCGGGGGGCTTCCGCAGATACGCAGTATTTT.

The chain joins TRBV7-9 to TRBJ2-7; D might be TRBD2 (7 bases). The CDR3 consists of 15 residues. The V and J ends lost 6 bases and 2 bases respectively, with 17 bases between them. Looked up from germline, CDR1 is SEHNR and CDR2 is FQNEAQ (reference sequence). In DNA form, the CDR3 reads TGTGCCAGCAGTCCCCCTGGGGGGGGCCCCTACGAGCAGTACTTC. Translated, it gives CASSPPGGGPYEQYF.

This clone was counted between two and nine times. Here the CDR3 DNA reads TGTGCCAGCAGTGAAATGAGGGGCGGCCAGCATTTT. It translates to CASSEMRGGQHF. The V gene is TRBV6-1, the J gene TRBJ1-5; D is perhaps TRBD1 (5 bases). The CDR3 has 12 residues. In germline, CDR1 is MNHNS, CDR2 SASEGT. The germline V and J ends were trimmed by 2 bases and 12 bases, with 11 bases remaining between them.

The CDR3 is CASRDGGPETQYF. The CDR3 bases are TGTGCCAGCAGGGACGGGGGGCCAGAGACCCAGTACTTC. This chain links TRBV6-1 with TRBJ2-5, with D possibly being TRBD2 (7 bases). The CDR3 runs to 13 residues. V lost 6 bases, J lost 4 bases, and 12 bases lay in between. Looked up from germline, CDR1 is MNHNS and CDR2 is SASEGT.

The CDR3 sequence is CASSLEAQAMDTQYF. The DNA of the CDR3 is TGCGCCAGCAGCTTGGAGGCCCAGGCCATGGATACGCAGTATTTT. This chain connects TRBV5-1 to TRBJ2-3; D gene uncertain. The CDR3 consists of 15 residues. Trimming left V 0 bases short and J 6 bases short, with 14 bases between. CDR1 SGHRS and CDR2 YFSETQ come from the germline V gene. Combining the CDR3 with reference TRBV5-1 and TRBJ2-3 gives the whole variable domain KAGVTQTPRYLIKTRGQQVTLSCSPISGHRSVSWYQQTPGQGLQFLFEYFSETQRNKGNFPGRFSGRQFSNSRSEMNVSTLELGDSALYLCASSLEAQAMDTQYFGPGTRLTVL.